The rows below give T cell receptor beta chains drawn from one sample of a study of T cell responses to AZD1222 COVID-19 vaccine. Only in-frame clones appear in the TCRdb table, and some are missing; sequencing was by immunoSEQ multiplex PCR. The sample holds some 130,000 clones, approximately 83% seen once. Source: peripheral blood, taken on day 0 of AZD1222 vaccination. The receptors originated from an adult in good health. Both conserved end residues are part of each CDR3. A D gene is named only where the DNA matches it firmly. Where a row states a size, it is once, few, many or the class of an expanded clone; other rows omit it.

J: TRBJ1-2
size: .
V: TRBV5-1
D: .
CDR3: CASSLEVGRGYTF
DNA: TGCGCCAGCAGCTTGGAAGTGGGACGCGGCTACACCTTC

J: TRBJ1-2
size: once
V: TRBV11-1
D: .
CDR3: CASSFGPSLGSGYTF
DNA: TGTGCCAGCAGCTTCGGACCCTCATTAGGTAGTGGCTACACCTTC

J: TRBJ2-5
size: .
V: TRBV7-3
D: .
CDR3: CASSQAAGFRETQYF
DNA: TGTGCCAGCAGCCAGGCGGCGGGGTTTAGGGAGACCCAGTACTTC

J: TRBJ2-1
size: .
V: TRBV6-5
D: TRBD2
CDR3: CASSYESSGRYEQFF
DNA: TGTGCCAGCAGTTACGAGTCTAGCGGGAGGTATGAGCAGTTCTTC

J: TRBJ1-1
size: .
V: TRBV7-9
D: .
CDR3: CASQSAVEAFF
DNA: TGTGCCAGCCAATCGGCGGTTGAAGCTTTCTTT

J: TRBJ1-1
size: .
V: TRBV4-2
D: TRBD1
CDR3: CASSRRTGLTNTEAFF
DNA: TGTGCCAGCAGCCGAAGGACAGGGCTTACGAACACTGAAGCTTTCTTT

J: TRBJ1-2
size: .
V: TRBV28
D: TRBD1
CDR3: CALGQGVYGYTF
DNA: TGTGCCCTCGGACAGGGGGTCTATGGCTACACCTTC

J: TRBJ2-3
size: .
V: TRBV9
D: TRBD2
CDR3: CASSKKIPGASGVTDTQYF
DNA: TGTGCCAGCAGCAAAAAAATCCCTGGGGCTAGCGGGGTCACAGATACGCAGTATTTT

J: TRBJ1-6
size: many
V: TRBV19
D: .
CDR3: CASRQAISPLHF
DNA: TGTGCCAGTAGGCAGGCGATTTCACCCCTCCACTTT

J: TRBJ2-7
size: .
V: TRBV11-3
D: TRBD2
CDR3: CASSLLSGGPYEQYF
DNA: TGTGCCAGCAGCTTATTATCGGGAGGGCCGTACGAGCAGTACTTC

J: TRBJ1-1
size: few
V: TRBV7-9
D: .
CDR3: CASRSPWAGTEAFF
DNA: TGTGCCAGCAGGTCACCTTGGGCTGGAACTGAAGCTTTCTTT

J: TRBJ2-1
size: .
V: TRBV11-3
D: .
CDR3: CASSLVSHNEQFF
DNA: TGTGCCAGCAGCTTAGTGAGCCACAATGAGCAGTTCTTC

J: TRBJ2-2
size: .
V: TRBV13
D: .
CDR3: CASSPGTPNTGELFF
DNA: TGTGCCAGCAGCCCCGGGACCCCGAACACCGGGGAGCTGTTTTTT

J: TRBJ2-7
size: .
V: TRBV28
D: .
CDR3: CARALYEQYF
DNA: TGTGCCAGGGCTCTCTACGAGCAGTACTTC

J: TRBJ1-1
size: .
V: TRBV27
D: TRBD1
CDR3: CASRPGQKNTEAFF
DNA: TGTGCCAGCAGACCGGGACAGAAGAACACTGAAGCTTTCTTT

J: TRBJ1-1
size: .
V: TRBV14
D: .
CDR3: CASSQEQARAFF
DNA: TGTGCCAGCAGCCAAGAACAGGCTAGGGCTTTCTTT

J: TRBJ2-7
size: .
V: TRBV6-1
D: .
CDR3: CASSAFAPRGNPYEQYF
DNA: TGTGCCAGCAGTGCTTTCGCCCCCCGGGGGAATCCCTACGAGCAGTACTTC

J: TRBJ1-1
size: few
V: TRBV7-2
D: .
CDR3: CASRAGSYTEAFF
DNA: TGTGCCAGCAGGGCGGGGTCCTACACTGAAGCTTTCTTT

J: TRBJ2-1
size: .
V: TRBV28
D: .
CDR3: CASSFPPSTGSSLDHEQFF
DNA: TGTGCCAGCAGTTTCCCCCCGTCGACAGGTAGCTCTCTTGACCATGAGCAGTTCTTC

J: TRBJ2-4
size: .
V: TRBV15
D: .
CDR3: CATSTWGVLQTNIQYF
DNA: TGTGCCACCAGCACTTGGGGGGTTTTACAAACAAACATTCAGTACTTC

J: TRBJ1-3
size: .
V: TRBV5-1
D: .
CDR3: CASSLAPGRGNSGNTIYF
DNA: TGCGCCAGCAGCTTGGCCCCAGGTCGGGGGAACTCTGGAAACACCATATATTTT

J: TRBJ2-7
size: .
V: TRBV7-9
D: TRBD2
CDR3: CASSSSGTIPLKYF
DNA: TGTGCCAGCAGCTCATCCGGGACTATACCTCTGAAGTACTTC

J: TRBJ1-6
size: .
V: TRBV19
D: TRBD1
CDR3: CASSIRGSYGQGRYRSYNSPLHF
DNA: TGTGCCAGTAGTATACGGGGCTCCTACGGACAGGGCCGATATAGGTCCTATAATTCACCCCTCCACTTT

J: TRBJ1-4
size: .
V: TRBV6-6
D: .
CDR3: CASSRGRVGEKLFF
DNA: TGTGCCAGCAGCCGGGGGCGTGTGGGTGAAAAACTGTTTTTT

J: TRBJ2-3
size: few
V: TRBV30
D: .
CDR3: CAWTTRSRDTQYF
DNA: TGTGCCTGGACTACCAGGAGTCGGGATACGCAGTATTTT

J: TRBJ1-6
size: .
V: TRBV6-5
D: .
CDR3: CASSSYRDSPLHF
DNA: TGTGCCAGCAGTTCATACAGGGACTCACCCCTCCACTTT